The 17 T cell receptor beta chains below come from one sample, sequenced in a study of Tregs in tolerant kidney transplant recipients. TCRdb keeps only in-frame clones here, not all; method: immunoSEQ multiplex PCR. The table shows 60,000 to 65,000 clones, with approximately 98% occurring only once. The sequences come from Tregs from blood, collected before the transplant. These receptors were taken from a human donor who received a combined kidney and bone marrow transplant.

The gene calls are TRBV27 and TRBJ2-3, with D maybe TRBD2 (6 bases). There are 13 residues in the CDR3. The V end was cut by 8 bases, the J end by 0 bases, with 9 bases between. The germline CDR1 and CDR2 sequences are MNHEY and SMNVEV (reference sequence). The CDR3, as DNA: TGTGCCAGCGGGACTTATAGCACAGATACGCAGTATTTT. This encodes CASGTYSTDTQYF.

This chain uses TRBV7-9 with TRBJ2-7, with a possible D match to TRBD1 (5 bases). The CDR3 is 15 residues long. The ends were cut back, 5 bases at V and 2 bases at J, with 16 bases in the middle. Germline V gene data show CDR1 as SEHNR and CDR2 as FQNEAQ (reference sequence). In DNA, the CDR3 is TGTGCCAGCAGCATATTCGACAGTCCTACCTACGAGCAGTACTTC. This encodes CASSIFDSPTYEQYF.

V gene TRBV27 combines with J gene TRBJ2-6, with D possibly being TRBD2 (5 bases). Germline-derived CDR1 and CDR2 are MNHEY and SMNVEV (reference sequence). There are 15 residues in the CDR3. Trimming removed 8 bases at V and 2 bases at J, with 13 bases between. CDR3 coding DNA: TGTGCCAGCCGGGCTAGCTCGGCTGGGGCCAACGTCCTGACTTTC. This sequence encodes CASRASSAGANVLTF.

Only one count was recorded for this clone. The chain links TRBV7-2 to TRBJ2-7; 10 nucleotides agree with TRBD2. The germline CDR1 and CDR2 sequences are SGHTA and FQGNSA. The length of the CDR3 is 14 residues. V trimming: 2 bases; J trimming: 4 bases; junction bases outside the gene matches: 2. In DNA, the CDR3 is TGTGCCAGCAGCTTACGGACTAGCGGTTACGAGCAGTACTTC. Translation: CASSLRTSGYEQYF. The whole variable domain, filled in from reference TRBV7-2 and TRBJ2-7, reads GAGVSQSPSNKVTEKGKDVELRCDPISGHTALYWYRQSLGQGLEFLIYFQGNSAPDKSGLPSDRFSAERTGGSVSTLTIQRTQQEDSAVYLCASSLRTSGYEQYFGPGTRLTVT.

The chain links TRBV4-1 to TRBJ2-3; 11 bases line up with TRBD1. The CDR3 runs to 16 residues. With 5 bases clipped from V and 0 bases from J, the junction kept 4 bases outside the gene matches. The germline CDR1 and CDR2 sequences are MGHRA and YSYEKL. This CDR3 is CASSSRDRGSTDTQYF. Written as DNA, the CDR3 is TGCGCCAGCAGCTCCCGGGACAGGGGGAGCACAGATACGCAGTATTTT.

This sequence joins TRBV5-4 and TRBJ2-7, with D perhaps TRBD1 (7 bases). This CDR3 has 14 residues. CDR1 is SGHNT and CDR2 is YYREEE in the germline V gene (reference sequence). Trimming stripped 4 bases from V and 3 bases from J, with 14 bases between. The DNA for the CDR3 is TGTGCCAGCAGCCCTGCAGGGGGGAACTACGAGCAGTACTTC. Translated: CASSPAGGNYEQYF.

The chain combines TRBV7-2 with TRBJ2-5; no definite D call. The ends were cut back, 3 bases at V and 1 base at J, with 15 bases in the middle. This CDR3 spans 16 amino acids. The germline V gene has CDR1 SGHTA and CDR2 FQGNSA. CDR3: CASSFIRRAPQETQYF. CDR3 bases: TGTGCCAGCAGCTTTATCCGGAGAGCCCCCCAAGAGACCCAGTACTTC.

The V gene is TRBV9, the J gene TRBJ2-1; the match to TRBD2 covers 14 bases. V was pared by 4 bases and J by 7 bases, with 7 bases of the junction left unmatched. The CDR3 runs to 16 residues. Germline CDR1 and CDR2: SGDLS and YYNGEE. The DNA for the CDR3 is TGTGCCAGCAGCACCGGACTAGCGGGAGGTGTGAATGAGCAGTTCTTC. Protein: CASSTGLAGGVNEQFF.

The chain is built from TRBV11-3 and TRBJ2-2; 8 bases agree with TRBD2. Germline values: CDR1 SGHNT, CDR2 YENEEA. This CDR3 is 16 amino acids long. V lost 5 bases, J lost 2 bases, and 7 bases stayed unmatched. The CDR3 region has the DNA TGTGCCAGCAGCCCTCGGACTAGCTCTAACACCGGGGAGCTGTTTTTT. Its protein product is CASSPRTSSNTGELFF.

V usage is TRBV27 and J usage is TRBJ2-7, with D maybe TRBD1 (6 bases). Trimming took 5 bases from V and 1 from J, leaving 15 bases between them. The CDR3 has 15 residues. Per the germline V gene, CDR1 is MNHEY and CDR2 is SMNVEV (reference sequence). Here the CDR3 DNA reads TGTGCCAGCAGTGTACAGGGATTAGCGTCCTACGAGCAGTACTTC. It encodes CASSVQGLASYEQYF.

The count of this clone is one. The V call is TRBV5-1, the J call TRBJ2-1, with 11 bases aligning to TRBD1. In germline, CDR1 is SGHRS, CDR2 YFSETQ. Losses at the gene ends were 4 bases for V and 5 bases for J; bases not matched to a gene: 8. The CDR3 totals 16 residues. CDR3 coding DNA: TGCGCCAGCAGCCCCCGGGACAGGGGGTGGAACAATGAGCAGTTCTTC. Translation gives CASSPRDRGWNNEQFF.

The V gene is TRBV5-1, the J gene TRBJ1-2, with 7 positions matching TRBD1. V lost 4 bases and J lost 2; bases outside the gene matches: 2. CDR3 length equals 13 residues. Germline-derived CDR1 and CDR2 are SGHRS and YFSETQ. The CDR3: CASSRQGNYGYTF. DNA of the CDR3: TGCGCCAGCAGCCGACAGGGCAACTATGGCTACACCTTC.

This clone was found once. V is TRBV30 and J is TRBJ2-7; D uncertain. The length of the CDR3 is 12 residues. Between the trimmed V and J ends, which lost 0 bases and 2 bases, there was a span of 5 bases. Per the germline V gene, CDR1 is GTSNPN and CDR2 is SVGIG (reference sequence). CDR3 in amino acids: CAWSVKPYEQYF. CDR3 nucleotide sequence: TGTGCCTGGAGTGTAAAGCCCTACGAGCAGTACTTC.

The chain couples TRBV9 to TRBJ1-3, with D tentatively TRBD1 (5 bases). The CDR3 has 14 amino acids. The germline V gene has CDR1 SGDLS and CDR2 YYNGEE. V was cut by 0 bases and J by 4 bases, with 8 bases left in between. The CDR3 DNA sequence: TGTGCCAGCAGCGTAGGCCCAGGGGGAAACACCATATATTTT. Its translation is CASSVGPGGNTIYF.

The V gene is TRBV9, the J gene TRBJ2-7; D possibly corresponds to TRBD2 (6 bases). Germline values: CDR1 SGDLS, CDR2 YYNGEE. V lost 2 bases and J lost 2, with 14 bases in between. The CDR3 spans 15 residues. The DNA of the CDR3 is TGTGCCAGCAGCGTTTCGTTAGGAGGGGCCTACGAGCAGTACTTC. It yields the protein CASSVSLGGAYEQYF. The whole variable domain, remainder taken from reference TRBV9 and TRBJ2-7, is DSGVTQTPKHLITATGQRVTLRCSPRSGDLSVYWYQQSLDQGLQFLIQYYNGEERAKGNILERFSAQQFPDLHSELNLSSLELGDSALYFCASSVSLGGAYEQYFGPGTRLTVT.

The gene calls are TRBV2 and TRBJ2-1, with a possible D match to TRBD1 (6 bases). The ends were cut back, 7 bases at V and 5 bases at J, with 15 bases in the middle. CDR1 SNHLY and CDR2 FYNNEI come from the germline V gene. This CDR3 comprises 14 residues. The CDR3 protein is CASTAWDNHNEQFF. The CDR3 DNA follows: TGTGCCAGCACGGCCTGGGACAACCACAATGAGCAGTTCTTC.

The genes are TRBV4-2 and TRBJ2-3; TRBD2 might be the D (5 bases). V was shortened by 1 base and J by 0 bases, with 11 bases between the two germline ends. The CDR3 extends over 16 amino acids. Per germline, CDR1 LGHNA and CDR2 YNFKEQ. CDR3 region: CASSQGQRRSTDTQYF. The CDR3 DNA follows: TGTGCCAGCAGCCAAGGTCAGCGGCGGAGCACAGATACGCAGTATTTT.